Listed here are 5 T cell receptor beta chains from one sample, sequenced in a study of shared clonotypes between healthy human individuals (TCRdb year 2020). Libraries were built with the immunoSEQ multiplex PCR assay. TCRdb took over this immuneACCESS table, retaining in-frame rearrangements with V and J assigned. Such tables are incomplete; in checked studies, under half of the missing clones stem from an unresolved V gene, and the remainder is unexplained. A total of 950,000 to 1,100,000 clones appear in this sample, roughly 74% of them only once. The top ten clonotypes cover more than 0.55% of the sample. Sample: memory CD4+ T cells from PBMCs. The sample's cell subset or site, from its label and the paper: CD45RA-negative fraction. Receptor source: a man in his late teens or twenties in good health. Some clones in this sample may be carry-over from other donors' samples.

This clone has only a few counts. The chain combines TRBV5-1 with TRBJ1-5, with 7 bases identical to TRBD1. The germline gives CDR1 SGHRS, CDR2 YFSETQ. The CDR3 runs to 13 residues. The ends lost 2 bases at V and 5 bases at J; junction bases unmatched: 1. CDR3 loop: CASSFQGDQPQHF. The CDR3 DNA follows: TGCGCCAGCAGCTTCCAGGGGGATCAGCCCCAGCATTTT.

This chain uses TRBV5-1 with TRBJ2-3, with 14 bases lining up with TRBD2. The CDR3 loop spans 18 amino acids. The V gene's germline CDR1 is SGHRS and CDR2 YFSETQ. The ends lost 3 bases at V and 6 bases at J; junction bases unmatched: 12. In DNA form, the CDR3 reads TGCGCCAGCAGCTCCCCCCCGGGACTAGCGGGAGTATCTGATACGCAGTATTTT. Residues: CASSSPPGLAGVSDTQYF.

This chain joins TRBV28 and TRBJ2-6; D not certain. The CDR3 spans 15 residues. Trimming removed 6 bases from V and 1 base from J, with 10 bases in between. Germline V lookup: CDR1 MDHEN, CDR2 SYDVKM. CDR3 loop: CASRPSFSGANVLTF. The CDR3 DNA reads TGTGCCAGCAGACCAAGCTTTTCTGGGGCCAACGTCCTGACTTTC.

The chain is built from TRBV7-2 and TRBJ1-2; no clear D. Germline CDR1 SGHTA, CDR2 FQGNSA. There are 11 residues in the CDR3. The V end was cut by 1 base, the J end by 8 bases, with 5 bases between. DNA of the CDR3: TGTGCCAGCAGCTTAGTGGGGGGCTACACCTTC. This codes for CASSLVGGYTF.

V and J are TRBV4-1 and TRBJ2-7; D gene ambiguous. Deletions cut 1 base from V and 3 bases from J, with 13 bases between. The CDR3 sequence is 15 residues long. The V gene's germline CDR1 is MGHRA and CDR2 YSYEKL. CDR3 in DNA: TGCGCCAGCAGCCAAGTTCTGAACGGAATCTACGAGCAGTACTTC. Protein: CASSQVLNGIYEQYF.